This T cell receptor beta chain was found in a study of T cells in Graves' hyperthyroidism and ophthalmopathy. Study-wide findings and caveats: Most expanded thyroid clonotypes above 0.001 recurred in blood.

The CDR3 regions of TCR beta were amplified from RNA transcripts. HTBI primers were employed in a first-round RT-PCR of the TCR CDR3. TCRdb reanalysed the multiplex PCR reads using MiXCR and keeps one entry per CDR3 protein. Here the sample spans hundreds of thousands of distinct CDR3 sequences, roughly 40% being singletons. The length of the CDR3 is 14 residues. The V gene end was trimmed by 5 bases and the J gene end by 4 bases; junction bases not matched to a gene: 6. Per the germline V gene, CDR1 is SGHTA and CDR2 is FQGNSA. Absent ophthalmopathy progression within 18 months defined stable Graves' hyperthyroidism. These patients, aged 18 to 65, had recently diagnosed hyperthyroidism lasting under 2 months. The study left out patients who had uncontrolled infection, other autoimmune disease, pregnancy or lactation. This clonotype was found many times. Its antigen is still unknown.

Sequencing input: blood. The TCR was taken from a man younger than 35 with Graves' hyperthyroidism. The rearrangement links TRBV7-2 to TRBJ2-5, with 8 positions matching TRBD1. Written as DNA, the CDR3 is TGTGCCAGCAGCCAAGACAGGGGCCGAGAGACCCAGTACTTC. Protein: CASSQDRGRETQYF. The full variable domain, completed using reference TRBV7-2 and TRBJ2-5, is GAGVSQSPSNKVTEKGKDVELRCDPISGHTALYWYRQSLGQGLEFLIYFQGNSAPDKSGLPSDRFSAERTGGSVSTLTIQRTQQEDSAVYLCASSQDRGRETQYFGPGTRLLVL.